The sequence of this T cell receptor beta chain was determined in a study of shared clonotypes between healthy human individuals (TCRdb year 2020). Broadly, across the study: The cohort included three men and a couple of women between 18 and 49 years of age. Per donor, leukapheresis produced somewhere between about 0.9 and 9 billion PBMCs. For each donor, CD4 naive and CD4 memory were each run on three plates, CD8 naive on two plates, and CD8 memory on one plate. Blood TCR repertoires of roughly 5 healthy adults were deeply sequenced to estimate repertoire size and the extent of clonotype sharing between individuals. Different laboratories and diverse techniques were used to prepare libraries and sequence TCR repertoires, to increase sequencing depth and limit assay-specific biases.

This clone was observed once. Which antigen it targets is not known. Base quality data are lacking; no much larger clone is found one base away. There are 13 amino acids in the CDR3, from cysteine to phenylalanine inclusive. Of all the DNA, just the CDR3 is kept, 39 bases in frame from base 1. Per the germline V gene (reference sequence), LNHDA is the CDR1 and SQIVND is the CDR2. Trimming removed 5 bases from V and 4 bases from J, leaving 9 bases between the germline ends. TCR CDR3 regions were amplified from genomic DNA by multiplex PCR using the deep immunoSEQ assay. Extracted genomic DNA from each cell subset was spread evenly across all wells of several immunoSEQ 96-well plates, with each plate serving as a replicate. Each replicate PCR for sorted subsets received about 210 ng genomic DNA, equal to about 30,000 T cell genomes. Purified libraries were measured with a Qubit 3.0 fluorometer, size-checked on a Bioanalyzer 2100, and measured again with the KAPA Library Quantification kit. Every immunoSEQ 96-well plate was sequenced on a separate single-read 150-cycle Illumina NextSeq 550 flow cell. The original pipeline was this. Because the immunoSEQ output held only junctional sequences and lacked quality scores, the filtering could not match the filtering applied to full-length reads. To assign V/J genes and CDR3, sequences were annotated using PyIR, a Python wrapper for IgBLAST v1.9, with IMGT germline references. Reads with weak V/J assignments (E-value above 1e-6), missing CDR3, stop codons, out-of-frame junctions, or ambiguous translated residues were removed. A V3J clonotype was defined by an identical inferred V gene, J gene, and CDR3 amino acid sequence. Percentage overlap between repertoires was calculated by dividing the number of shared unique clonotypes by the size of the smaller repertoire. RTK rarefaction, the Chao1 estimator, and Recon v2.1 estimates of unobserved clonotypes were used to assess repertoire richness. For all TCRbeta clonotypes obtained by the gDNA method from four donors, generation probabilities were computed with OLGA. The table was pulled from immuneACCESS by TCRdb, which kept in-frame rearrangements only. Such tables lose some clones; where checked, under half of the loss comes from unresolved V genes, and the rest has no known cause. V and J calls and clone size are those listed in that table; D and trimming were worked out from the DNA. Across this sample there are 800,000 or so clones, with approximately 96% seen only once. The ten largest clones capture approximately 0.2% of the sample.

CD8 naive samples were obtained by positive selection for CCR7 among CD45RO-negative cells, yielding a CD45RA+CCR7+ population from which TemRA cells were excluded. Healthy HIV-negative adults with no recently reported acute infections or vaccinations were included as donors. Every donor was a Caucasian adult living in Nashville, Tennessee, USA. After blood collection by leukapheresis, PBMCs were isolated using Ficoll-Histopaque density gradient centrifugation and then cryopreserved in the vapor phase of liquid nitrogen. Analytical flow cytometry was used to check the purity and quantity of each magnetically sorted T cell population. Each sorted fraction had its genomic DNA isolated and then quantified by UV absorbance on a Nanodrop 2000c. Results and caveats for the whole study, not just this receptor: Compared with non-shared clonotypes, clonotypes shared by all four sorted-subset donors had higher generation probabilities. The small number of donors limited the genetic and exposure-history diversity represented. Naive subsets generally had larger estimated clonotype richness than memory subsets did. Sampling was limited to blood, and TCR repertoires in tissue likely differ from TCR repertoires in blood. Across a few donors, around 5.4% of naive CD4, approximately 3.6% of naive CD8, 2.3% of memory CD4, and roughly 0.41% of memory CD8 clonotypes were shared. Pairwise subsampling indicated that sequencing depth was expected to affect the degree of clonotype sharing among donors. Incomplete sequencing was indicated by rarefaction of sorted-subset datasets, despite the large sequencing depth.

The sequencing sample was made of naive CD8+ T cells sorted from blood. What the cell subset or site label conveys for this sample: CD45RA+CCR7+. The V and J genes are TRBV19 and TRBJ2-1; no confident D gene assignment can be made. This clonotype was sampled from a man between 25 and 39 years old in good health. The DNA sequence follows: TGTGCCAGTAGTTCCCACGGGTACAATGAGCAGTTCTTC. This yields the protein CASSSHGYNEQFF.